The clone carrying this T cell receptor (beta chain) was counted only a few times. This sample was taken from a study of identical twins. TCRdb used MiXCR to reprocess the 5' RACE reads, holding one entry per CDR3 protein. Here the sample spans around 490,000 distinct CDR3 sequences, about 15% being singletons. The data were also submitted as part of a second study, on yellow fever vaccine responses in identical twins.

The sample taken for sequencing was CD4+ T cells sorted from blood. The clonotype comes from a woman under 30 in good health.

The DNA of the CDR3 is TGTGCCAGCAGTTACTCTAGCATACTGAACACTGAAGCTTTCTTT. Amino acids: CASSYSSILNTEAFF. The chain has TRBV6-5 and TRBJ1-1; D remains unclear. Trimming removed 0 bases at V and 0 bases at J, with 8 bases between. The CDR3 has 15 residues. CDR1 is MNHEY and CDR2 is SVGAGI in the germline V gene.